These T cell receptor beta chains were read from a single sample in a study of T cells in Graves' hyperthyroidism and ophthalmopathy. TCRdb independently ran MiXCR on the multiplex PCR reads; one entry per CDR3 protein. The sample holds about 610,000 distinct CDR3 sequences, approximately 15% seen once. The sample was blood. The receptors originated from a woman aged 35 to 49 with Graves' ophthalmopathy. Both conserved end residues are part of each CDR3.

v_gene: TRBV10-3; len: 16; j_gene: TRBJ1-2; CDR3aa: CAISDSFYGTPEGYTF
v_gene: TRBV28; len: 17; j_gene: TRBJ2-5; CDR3aa: CASSFWRDPRYQETQYF
v_gene: TRBV6-2/TRBV6-3; len: 17; j_gene: TRBJ1-1; CDR3aa: CASSPMTTGVGNTEAFF
v_gene: TRBV29-1; len: 14; j_gene: TRBJ2-7; CDR3aa: CSVTGLAGSYEQYF
v_gene: TRBV6-1; len: 14; j_gene: TRBJ1-1; CDR3aa: CASSERGQGSEAFF
v_gene: TRBV20-1; len: 11; j_gene: TRBJ1-5; CDR3aa: CSAIRDPPQHF
v_gene: TRBV28; len: 14; j_gene: TRBJ2-7; CDR3aa: CASSSIWISREQYF
v_gene: TRBV7-6; len: 15; j_gene: TRBJ2-5; CDR3aa: CASSRTGRLEETQYF
v_gene: TRBV12-3/TRBV12-4; len: 15; j_gene: TRBJ2-5; CDR3aa: CASSWTSGQQETQYF
v_gene: TRBV20-1; len: 15; j_gene: TRBJ2-7; CDR3aa: CSASSVGDNPYEQYF
v_gene: TRBV15; len: 15; j_gene: TRBJ1-1; CDR3aa: CATSRDWRASSVAFF
v_gene: TRBV28; len: 14; j_gene: TRBJ1-2; CDR3aa: CASRGPLGSYGYTF
v_gene: TRBV12-5; len: 12; j_gene: TRBJ1-1; CDR3aa: CASGAGATEAFF
v_gene: TRBV6-1; len: 14; j_gene: TRBJ1-1; CDR3aa: CASSGGHGGTEAFF
v_gene: TRBV11-3; len: 14; j_gene: TRBJ2-7; CDR3aa: CASSHDRGSYEQYF
v_gene: TRBV18; len: 14; j_gene: TRBJ2-5; CDR3aa: CASSPPDSLETQYF
v_gene: TRBV28; len: 14; j_gene: TRBJ2-7; CDR3aa: CASIAGGRGYEQYF
v_gene: TRBV6-5; len: 15; j_gene: TRBJ2-7; CDR3aa: CASSYGQGVFYEQYF